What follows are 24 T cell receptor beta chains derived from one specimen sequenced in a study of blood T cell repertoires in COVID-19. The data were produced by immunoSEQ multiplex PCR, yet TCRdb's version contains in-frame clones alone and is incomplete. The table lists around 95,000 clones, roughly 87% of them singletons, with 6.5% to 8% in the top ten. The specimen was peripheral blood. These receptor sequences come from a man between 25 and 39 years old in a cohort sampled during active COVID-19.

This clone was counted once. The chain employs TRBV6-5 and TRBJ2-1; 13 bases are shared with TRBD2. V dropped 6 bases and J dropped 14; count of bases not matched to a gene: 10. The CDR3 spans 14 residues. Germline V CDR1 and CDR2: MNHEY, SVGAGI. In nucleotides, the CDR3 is TGTGCCAGCAGGCCCACTAGCGGGGGGGCCGGTAAGTTCTTC. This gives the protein CASRPTSGGAGKFF.

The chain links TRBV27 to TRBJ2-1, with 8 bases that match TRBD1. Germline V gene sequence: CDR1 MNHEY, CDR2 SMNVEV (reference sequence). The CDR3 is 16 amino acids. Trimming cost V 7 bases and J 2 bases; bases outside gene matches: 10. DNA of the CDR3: TGTGCCAGCATACCCTCGACAGGGGAGGCCTACAATGAGCAGTTCTTC. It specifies CASIPSTGEAYNEQFF.

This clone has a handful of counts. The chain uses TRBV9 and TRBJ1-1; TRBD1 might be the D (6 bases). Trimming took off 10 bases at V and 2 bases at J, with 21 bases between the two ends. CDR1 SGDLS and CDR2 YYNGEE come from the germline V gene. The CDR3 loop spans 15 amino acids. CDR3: CASSSSDRRNTEAFF. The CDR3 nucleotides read TGTGCCTCATCATCGTCGGACAGACGAAACACTGAAGCTTTCTTT.

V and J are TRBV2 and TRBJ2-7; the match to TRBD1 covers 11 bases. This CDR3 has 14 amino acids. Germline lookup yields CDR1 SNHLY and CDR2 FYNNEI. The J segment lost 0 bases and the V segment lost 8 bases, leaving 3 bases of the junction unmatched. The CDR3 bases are TGTGCCAGCCAGGGACAGGGGGTCTCCTACGAGCAGTACTTC. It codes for CASQGQGVSYEQYF.

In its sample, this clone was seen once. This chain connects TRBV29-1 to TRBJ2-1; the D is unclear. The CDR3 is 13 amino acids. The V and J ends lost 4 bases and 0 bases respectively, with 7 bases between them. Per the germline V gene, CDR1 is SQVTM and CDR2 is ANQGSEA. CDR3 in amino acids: CSVAADSYNEQFF. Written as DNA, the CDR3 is TGCAGCGTTGCCGCGGACTCCTACAATGAGCAGTTCTTC.

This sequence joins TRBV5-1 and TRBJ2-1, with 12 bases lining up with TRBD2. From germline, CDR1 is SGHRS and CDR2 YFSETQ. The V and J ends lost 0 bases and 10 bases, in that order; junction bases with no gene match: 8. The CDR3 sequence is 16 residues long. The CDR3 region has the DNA TGCGCCAGCAGCTTGGCGGCTAGCGGGGGGGCAAAAGAGCAGTTCTTC. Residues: CASSLAASGGAKEQFF.

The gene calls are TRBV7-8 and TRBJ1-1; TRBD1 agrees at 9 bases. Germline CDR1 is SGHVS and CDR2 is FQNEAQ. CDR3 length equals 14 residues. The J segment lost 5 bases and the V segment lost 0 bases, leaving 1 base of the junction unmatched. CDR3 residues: CASSLADRGTEAFF. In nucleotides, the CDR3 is TGTGCCAGCAGCTTAGCCGACAGGGGGACTGAAGCTTTCTTT.

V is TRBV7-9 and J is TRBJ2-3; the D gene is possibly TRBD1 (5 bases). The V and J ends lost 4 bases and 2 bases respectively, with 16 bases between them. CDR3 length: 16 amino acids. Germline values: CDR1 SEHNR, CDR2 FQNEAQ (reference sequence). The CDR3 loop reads CASSSPLAGHTDTQYF. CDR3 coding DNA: TGTGCCAGCAGCTCTCCCCTTGCAGGGCACACAGATACGCAGTATTTT.

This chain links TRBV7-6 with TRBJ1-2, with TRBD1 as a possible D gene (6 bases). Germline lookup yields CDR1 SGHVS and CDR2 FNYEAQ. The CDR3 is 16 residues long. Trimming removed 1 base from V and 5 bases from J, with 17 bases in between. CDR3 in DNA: TGTGCCAGCAGCTTAGTCCCGGACAGAAGAGGATATGGCTACACCTTC. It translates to CASSLVPDRRGYGYTF.

The CDR3 here is CASSVEGLAPGTYNEQFF. CDR3 nucleotide sequence: TGTGCCAGCAGCGTAGAAGGACTAGCCCCAGGAACCTACAATGAGCAGTTCTTC. The chain has TRBV9 and TRBJ2-1; 8 nucleotides line up with TRBD2. From germline, CDR1 is SGDLS and CDR2 YYNGEE. The CDR3 has 18 amino acids. The V and J ends lost 0 bases and 2 bases, in that order; junction bases with no gene match: 10.

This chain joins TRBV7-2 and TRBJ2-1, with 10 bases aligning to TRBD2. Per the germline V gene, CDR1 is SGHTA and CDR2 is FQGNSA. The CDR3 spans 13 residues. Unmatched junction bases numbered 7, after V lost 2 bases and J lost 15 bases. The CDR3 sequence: CASSLRPAGGPFF. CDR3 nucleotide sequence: TGTGCCAGCAGCTTACGTCCAGCGGGGGGGCCGTTCTTC.

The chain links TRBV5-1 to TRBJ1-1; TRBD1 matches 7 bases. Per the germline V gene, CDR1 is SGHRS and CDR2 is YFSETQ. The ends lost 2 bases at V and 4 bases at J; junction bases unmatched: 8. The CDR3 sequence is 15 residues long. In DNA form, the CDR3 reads TGCGCCAGCAGCTTCCCGGGACAGAGATCCACTGAAGCTTTCTTT. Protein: CASSFPGQRSTEAFF.

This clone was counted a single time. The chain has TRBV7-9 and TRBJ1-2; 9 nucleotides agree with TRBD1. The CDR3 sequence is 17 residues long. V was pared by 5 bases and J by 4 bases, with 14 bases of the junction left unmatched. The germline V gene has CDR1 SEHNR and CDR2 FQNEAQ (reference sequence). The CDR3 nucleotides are TGTGCCAGCAGCCGAGTCCCGGGACAGGGTCTTGGCTATGGCTACACCTTC. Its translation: CASSRVPGQGLGYGYTF.

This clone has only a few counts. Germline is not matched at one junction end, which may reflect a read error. The CDR3 here is CASSEASYGQYF. CDR3 sequence (DNA): TGTGCCAGCAGTGAAGCTAGCTACGGGCAGTACTTC. The J gene is TRBJ2-7, the V gene TRBV6-1, with D unresolved. CDR1 and CDR2 (germline): MNHNS, SASEGT. The CDR3 sequence is 12 residues long.

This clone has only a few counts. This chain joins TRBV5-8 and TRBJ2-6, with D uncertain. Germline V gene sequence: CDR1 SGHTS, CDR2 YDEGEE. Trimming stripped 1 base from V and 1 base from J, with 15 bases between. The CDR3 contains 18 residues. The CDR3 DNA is TGTGCCAGCAGCTTGCGGGTAGCCATTACTTCTGGGGCCAACGTCCTGACTTTC. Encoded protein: CASSLRVAITSGANVLTF.

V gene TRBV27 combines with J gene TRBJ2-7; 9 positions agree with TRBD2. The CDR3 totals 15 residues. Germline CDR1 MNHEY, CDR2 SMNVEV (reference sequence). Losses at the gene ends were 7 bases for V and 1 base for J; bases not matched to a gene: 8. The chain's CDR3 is CASTSPGLASYEQYF. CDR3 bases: TGTGCCAGCACTTCTCCGGGACTAGCTTCCTACGAGCAGTACTTC.

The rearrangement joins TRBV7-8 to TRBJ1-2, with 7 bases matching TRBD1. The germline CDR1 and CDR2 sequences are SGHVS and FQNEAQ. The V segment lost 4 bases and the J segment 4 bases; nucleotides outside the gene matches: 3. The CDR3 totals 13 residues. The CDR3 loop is CASSSRTGYGYTF. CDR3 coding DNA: TGTGCCAGCAGCTCCCGGACAGGCTATGGCTACACCTTC. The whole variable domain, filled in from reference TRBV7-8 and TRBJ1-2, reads GAGVSQSPRYKVAKRGQDVALRCDPISGHVSLFWYQQALGQGPEFLTYFQNEAQLDKSGLPSDRFFAERPEGSVSTLKIQRTQQEDSAVYLCASSSRTGYGYTFGSGTRLTVV.

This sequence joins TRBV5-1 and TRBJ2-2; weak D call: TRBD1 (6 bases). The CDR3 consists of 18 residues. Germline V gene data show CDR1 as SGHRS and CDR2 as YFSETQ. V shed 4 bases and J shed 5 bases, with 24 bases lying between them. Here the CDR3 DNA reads TGCGCCAGCAGCCCCCAGTTGGGGACACACGATTCAACCGGGGAGCTGTTTTTT. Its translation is CASSPQLGTHDSTGELFF.

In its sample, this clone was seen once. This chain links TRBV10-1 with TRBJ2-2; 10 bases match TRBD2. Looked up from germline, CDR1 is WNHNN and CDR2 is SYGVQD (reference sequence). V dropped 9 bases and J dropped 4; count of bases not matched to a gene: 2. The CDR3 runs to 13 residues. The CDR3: CASASGGTGELFF. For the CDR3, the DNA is TGCGCCAGTGCTAGCGGGGGCACCGGGGAGCTGTTTTTT.

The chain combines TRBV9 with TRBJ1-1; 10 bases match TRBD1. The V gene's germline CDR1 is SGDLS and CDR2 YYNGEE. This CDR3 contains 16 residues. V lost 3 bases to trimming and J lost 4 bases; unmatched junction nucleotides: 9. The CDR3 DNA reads TGTGCCAGCAGCGAGCGACAGGGGGCGCAGGGCACTGAAGCTTTCTTT. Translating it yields CASSERQGAQGTEAFF.

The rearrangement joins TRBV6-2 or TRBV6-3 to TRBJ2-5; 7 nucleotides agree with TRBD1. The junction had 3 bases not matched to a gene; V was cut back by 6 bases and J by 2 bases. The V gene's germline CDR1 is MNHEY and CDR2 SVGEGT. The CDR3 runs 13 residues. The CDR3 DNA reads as TGTGCCAGCAGCCGGGACAGACAAGAGACCCAGTACTTC. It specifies CASSRDRQETQYF.

The CDR3 sequence is CASSHDNLDAYEQYF. The CDR3 DNA sequence: TGTGCCAGCAGCCACGACAACCTTGACGCCTACGAGCAGTACTTC. V is TRBV3-1 (or the pseudogene TRBV3-2) and J is TRBJ2-7; D remains unclear. Trimming shortened V by 3 bases and J by 2 bases, and 14 bases separated the two germline ends. CDR1 and CDR2 (germline): LGHDT, YNNKEL (reference sequence). This CDR3 has 15 amino acids.

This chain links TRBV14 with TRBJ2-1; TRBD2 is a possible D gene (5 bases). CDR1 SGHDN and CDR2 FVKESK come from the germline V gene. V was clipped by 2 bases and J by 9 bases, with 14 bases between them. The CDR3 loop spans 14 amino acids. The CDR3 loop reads CASSQWLVAGEQFF. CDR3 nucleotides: TGTGCCAGCAGCCAATGGCTAGTGGCGGGTGAGCAGTTCTTC. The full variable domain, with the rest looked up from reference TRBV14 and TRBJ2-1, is EAGVTQFPSHSVIEKGQTVTLRCDPISGHDNLYWYRRVMGKEIKFLLHFVKESKQDESGMPNNRFLAERTGGTYSTLKVQPAELEDSGVYFCASSQWLVAGEQFFGPGTRLTVL.

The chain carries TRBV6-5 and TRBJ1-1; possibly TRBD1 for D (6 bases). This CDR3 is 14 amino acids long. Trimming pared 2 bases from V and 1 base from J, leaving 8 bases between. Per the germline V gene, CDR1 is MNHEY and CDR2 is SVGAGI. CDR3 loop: CASSYGTPNTEAFF. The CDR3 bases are TGTGCCAGCAGTTACGGGACACCGAACACTGAAGCTTTCTTT.